Each of the 16 T cell receptor beta chains below was sequenced from the same sample in a study of T cell repertoires in cytomegalovirus infection. MiXCR was run by TCRdb on the reads, yielding one entry per CDR3 protein. The top ten hold 40% to 60% of the sample, which has about 570,000 distinct CDR3 sequences, about 40% seen once. No antigen has been assigned to these receptors. The sample here was cultured PBMCs, taken from culture after CMV antigen stimulation. The receptor source for this set is a human donor in good health (CMV status not recorded). Some clones in this sample may be carry-over from other donors' samples.

J is TRBJ2-5 and V is TRBV7-9; tentatively, D is TRBD2 (5 bases). V lost 3 bases and J lost 2, with 16 bases in between. Germline CDR1 is SEHNR and CDR2 is FQNEAQ (reference sequence). The CDR3 has 16 amino acids. The CDR3 DNA is TGTGCCAGCAGCTTTCAGTCCGGAGGTTGGCAAGAGACCCAGTACTTC. It specifies CASSFQSGGWQETQYF.

About this clonotype: The junction departs from the called germline gene at one end, perhaps through a read error. The chain is built from TRBV4-1 and TRBJ1-2; no clear D. The CDR3 runs 18 residues. Germline V gene data show CDR1 as MGHRA and CDR2 as YSYEKL. CDR3 sequence: CASSRLPGEIGEDYGYTF. For the CDR3, the DNA is TGTGCCAGCAGCCGCTTACCGGGAGAAATAGGAGAGGACTATGGCTACACCTTC.

The chain recombines TRBV6-6 with TRBJ2-5; D is ambiguous. Germline CDR1 reads MNHNY; CDR2 reads SVGAGI (reference sequence). Trimming removed 1 base at V and 0 bases at J, with 6 bases between. The CDR3 consists of 14 residues. The CDR3 spells CASSYWSDQETQYF. The CDR3 DNA is TGTGCCAGCAGTTACTGGTCAGACCAAGAGACCCAGTACTTC.

This clonotype has only a few counts. The rearrangement joins TRBV12-5 to TRBJ2-1, with 7 bases lining up with TRBD2. Germline assignment: CDR1 LGHNT and CDR2 FRNRAP. CDR3 length: 16 amino acids. V trimming: 4 bases; J trimming: 2 bases; junction bases outside the gene matches: 8. CDR3 loop: CASGSPPGRPYNEQFF. The DNA of the CDR3 is TGTGCTAGTGGTTCCCCCCCCGGGAGGCCCTACAATGAGCAGTTCTTC.

Only a few counts were recorded for this clonotype. This chain connects TRBV18 to TRBJ2-5; D could derive from TRBD1 or TRBD2 (5 bases each). The CDR3 is made up of 13 amino acids. Germline V gene lookup returns CDR1 KGHSH and CDR2 LQKENI. V was pared by 5 bases and J by 5 bases, with 12 bases between. Here the CDR3 DNA reads TGTGCCAGCTCAAGAGGGGATCGGGAGACCCAGTACTTC. This translates into CASSRGDRETQYF.

This clonotype was counted a single time. The chain has TRBV11-2 and TRBJ2-3; D is possibly TRBD2 (6 bases). The CDR3 consists of 16 residues. V was trimmed by 6 bases and J by 1 base, leaving 17 bases between them. Germline-derived CDR1 and CDR2 are SGHAT and FQNNGV. DNA for the CDR3: TGTGCCAGCAGACACGGGCGGGGTCGGGGCACAGATACGCAGTATTTT. Encoded protein: CASRHGRGRGTDTQYF.

This chain uses TRBV4-2 with TRBJ2-7; D gene unclear. Germline CDR1 is LGHNA and CDR2 is YNFKEQ. V lost 0 bases and J 5 bases, leaving 23 bases between the germline ends. This CDR3 is 18 amino acids long. The CDR3 is CASSQEYDTAVPRDEQYF. In DNA form, the CDR3 reads TGTGCCAGCAGCCAAGAATATGATACGGCGGTCCCCCGGGACGAGCAGTACTTC.

This clonotype was observed a few times. CDR3 bases: TGTGCCAGCAGCTTAGCCCGGACTAGCGGGGAGCTGTTTTTT. Amino acid sequence: CASSLARTSGELFF. The rearrangement uses TRBV7-2 and TRBJ2-2, with 7 nucleotides matching TRBD2. This CDR3 comprises 14 residues. CDR1 and CDR2 (germline): SGHTA, FQGNSA. J was trimmed by 7 bases and V by 0 bases; bases with no gene match: 2.

This chain joins TRBV7-4 and TRBJ2-2; D possibly corresponds to TRBD1 (5 bases). Germline V gives CDR1 SGHVT, CDR2 SQSDAQ. Trimming pared 1 base from V and 4 bases from J, leaving 10 bases between. The CDR3 sequence is 15 residues long. CDR3 amino acids: CASSLEGKGTGELFF. The CDR3, as DNA: TGTGCCAGCAGCTTAGAGGGGAAGGGCACCGGGGAGCTGTTTTTT.

This clonotype has just a few counts. The CDR3 loop is CASSSLRQPYEQYF. DNA of the CDR3: TGTGCCAGCAGCTCGTTACGACAGCCCTACGAGCAGTACTTC. This chain connects TRBV7-8 to TRBJ2-7, with a weak D call TRBD1 (5 bases). Trimming removed 4 bases at V and 2 bases at J, with 12 bases between. Germline CDR1 reads SGHVS; CDR2 reads FQNEAQ. CDR3 length: 14 amino acids.

The V and J genes are TRBV15 and TRBJ2-1; 7 nucleotides line up with TRBD2. This CDR3 comprises 17 residues. CDR1 and CDR2 (germline): LNHNV, YYDKDF (reference sequence). Trimming removed 2 bases from V and 4 bases from J; junction bases left unmatched: 11. The CDR3 sequence: CATSRQRGGAKYNEQFF. The CDR3 nucleotides read TGTGCCACCAGCAGACAGCGGGGAGGGGCAAAGTACAATGAGCAGTTCTTC.

The chain recombines TRBV20-1 with TRBJ2-1, with D possibly TRBD2 on 5 matching bases. The CDR3 is 16 amino acids. V gave up 6 bases and J gave up 0 bases, with 18 bases separating them. The germline V gene has CDR1 DFQATT and CDR2 SNEGSKA (reference sequence). CDR3 sequence reads: CSARGGSGSSYNEQFF. The CDR3 DNA reads TGCAGTGCACGAGGTGGGTCTGGGAGCTCCTACAATGAGCAGTTCTTC.

The chain combines TRBV19 with TRBJ2-3; D possibly corresponds to TRBD1 (6 bases). V lost 6 bases, J lost 2 bases, and 24 bases lay in between. Germline V gene sequence: CDR1 LNHDA, CDR2 SQIVND (reference sequence). This CDR3 is built from 18 residues. The CDR3 loop reads CASSISTNSRGPTDTQYF. The CDR3 DNA sequence: TGTGCCAGTAGCATTTCTACAAACTCCAGGGGCCCCACAGATACGCAGTATTTT.

V gene TRBV28 combines with J gene TRBJ1-5; D might be TRBD1 (6 bases). The germline V gene encodes CDR1 MDHEN and CDR2 SYDVKM. The CDR3 is 15 amino acids. V lost 8 bases, J lost 0 bases, and 14 bases lay in between. The CDR3 sequence: CASLEGGYSNQPQHF. Written as DNA, the CDR3 is TGTGCCAGCCTGGAGGGGGGGTATAGCAATCAGCCCCAGCATTTT. The full variable domain, completed using reference TRBV28 and TRBJ1-5, is DVKVTQSSRYLVKRTGEKVFLECVQDMDHENMFWYRQDPGLGLRLIYFSYDVKMKEKGDIPEGYSVSREKKERFSLILESASTNQTSMYLCASLEGGYSNQPQHFGDGTRLSIL.

This clonotype has just one count. The V and J genes are TRBV3-1 and TRBJ1-2; D is ambiguous. V lost 0 bases to trimming and J lost 4 bases, with 15 bases between them. This CDR3 has 16 residues. Germline lookup yields CDR1 LGHDT and CDR2 YNNKEL (reference sequence). CDR3 sequence reads: CASSQDLEGKRYGYTF. CDR3 coding DNA: TGTGCCAGCAGCCAAGATTTGGAGGGAAAACGCTATGGCTACACCTTC. The full variable domain, its missing parts supplied by reference TRBV3-1 and TRBJ1-2, is DTAVSQTPKYLVTQMGNDKSIKCEQNLGHDTMYWYKQDSKKFLKIMFSYNNKELIINETVPNRFSPKSPDKAHLNLHINSLELGDSAVYFCASSQDLEGKRYGYTFGSGTRLTVV.

The sample holds a few counts of this clonotype. V gene TRBV6-1 combines with J gene TRBJ2-3; TRBD2 aligns across 10 bases. Germline trimming cut 5 bases from V and 6 bases from J; bases unmatched to any gene: 8. The CDR3 extends over 15 amino acids. Germline lookup yields CDR1 MNHNS and CDR2 SASEGT. The CDR3 DNA follows: TGTGCCAGCAGTACTCTAGCGGGGGTGGGGGATACGCAGTATTTT. This codes for CASSTLAGVGDTQYF.